The clone carrying this TCR beta chain was observed a single time. Its antigen is not identified. This record comes from a study of shared clonotypes between healthy human individuals. General study findings and limits: The diversity represented, both genetic and in exposure history, was limited by few donors.

Trimming shortened V by 3 bases and J by 8 bases, and 11 bases separated the two germline ends. CDR1 and CDR2 (germline): SGHRS, YFSETQ. This CDR3 comprises 12 residues. This table comes from immunoSEQ multiplex PCR, and its TCRdb copy is limited to in-frame clones, with some not included. The data hold 850,000 to 1,200,000 clones, with about 74% observed a single time. Sequencing used memory CD4+ T cells sorted from blood. Noted subset: CD45RA-negative fraction. This TCR was sampled from a man younger than 35 in good health. V and J are TRBV5-1 and TRBJ1-2, with D tentatively TRBD1 (5 bases). Here the CDR3 reads CASSWGPGGYTF. The DNA of the CDR3 is TGCGCCAGCAGCTGGGGCCCGGGAGGCTACACCTTC. Looking up the rest from reference TRBV5-1 and TRBJ1-2 gives the full variable domain: KAGVTQTPRYLIKTRGQQVTLSCSPISGHRSVSWYQQTPGQGLQFLFEYFSETQRNKGNFPGRFSGRQFSNSRSEMNVSTLELGDSALYLCASSWGPGGYTFGSGTRLTVV.